The clone carrying this T cell receptor (beta chain) was observed a handful of times. Germline-derived CDR1 and CDR2 are SEHNR and FQNEAQ (reference sequence). Unmatched junction bases numbered 8, after V lost 8 bases and J lost 4 bases. The CDR3 runs to 14 residues. The data were taken from a study of T-cell memory formation after mild COVID-19. Study-level background: The study found TCR clusters largely donor specific.

TCRdb called the 5' RACE reads again in MiXCR, with one record for every CDR3 protein. This table has 350,000 or so distinct CDR3 sequences, roughly 13% appearing once. V and J are TRBV7-9 and TRBJ1-1, with 9 nucleotides matching TRBD1. The sequencing input was PBMCs or a T cell subset sorted from them (not recorded which). The sequence came from a man aged 18 to 35 who had mild COVID-19 (a few samples of this study predate the infection). Cell type and time point are not known. CDR3 sequence (DNA): TGTGCCAGCGGCAACACAGGGGGCTCCACTGAAGCTTTCTTT. Its translation is CASGNTGGSTEAFF.